The 11 T cell receptor beta chains below were found in one sample sequenced in a study of blood T cell repertoires in COVID-19 (dated by TCRdb to 2020 to 2021). The method behind the library was the immunoSEQ multiplex PCR assay. TCRdb took this table from immuneACCESS and kept in-frame rearrangements with V and J called. Such tables lack part of the clones; where checked against another copy, unresolved V genes explain under half of the gap, and the rest is unexplained. The sample has approximately 140,000 clones on record, about 88% of them singletons. The ten largest make up approximately 18% of the sample. Sequences were obtained from peripheral blood. These receptors originate from a woman of 80 years or more with acute or convalescent COVID-19.

The CDR3 region is CASSEGLSSPYNEQFF. For the CDR3, the DNA is TGTGCCAGCAGTGAGGGCCTCAGTTCTCCCTACAATGAGCAGTTCTTC. V and J are TRBV2 and TRBJ2-1; unclear D gene. CDR3 length: 16 amino acids. V lost 3 bases, J lost 2 bases, and 14 bases lay in between. Germline lookup yields CDR1 SNHLY and CDR2 FYNNEI.

CDR3 coding DNA: TGTGCCAGCAGCGTAGGAGCGGACAGAGAGACCCAGTACTTC. Translating gives CASSVGADRETQYF. V is TRBV9 and J is TRBJ2-5; D might be TRBD1 (6 bases). The CDR3 totals 14 residues. Trimming took off 0 bases at V and 4 bases at J, with 10 bases between the two ends. The V gene's germline CDR1 is SGDLS and CDR2 YYNGEE.

About this clone: The junction and the germline gene differ at one end; a read error may be behind it. The chain is built from TRBV3-1 (or the pseudogene TRBV3-2) and TRBJ1-6; perhaps TRBD1 as D (5 bases). The CDR3 is 12 residues long. Germline values: CDR1 LGHDT, CDR2 YNNKEL (reference sequence). The CDR3 is CASSQGGTTLNF. CDR3 coding DNA: TGTGCCAGCAGCCAGGGGGGGACCACCTTGAACTTT.

The chain joins TRBV7-9 to TRBJ2-7; D is perhaps TRBD2 (5 bases). V was shortened by 5 bases and J by 1 base, with 12 bases between the two germline ends. Germline CDR1 SEHNR, CDR2 FQNEAQ (reference sequence). The CDR3 extends over 14 amino acids. Here the CDR3 DNA reads TGTGCCAGCAGCCCCAGGACTCTATCCTACGAGCAGTACTTC. Amino acids: CASSPRTLSYEQYF.

This chain joins TRBV3-1 (or the pseudogene TRBV3-2) and TRBJ2-1; TRBD2 matches at 12 bases. The CDR3 runs 15 residues. The ends lost 4 bases at V and 7 bases at J; junction bases unmatched: 5. In germline, CDR1 is LGHDT, CDR2 YNNKEL (reference sequence). This CDR3 is CASSLTSGSRNEQFF. In DNA, the CDR3 is TGTGCCAGCAGCCTGACTAGCGGGAGTAGGAATGAGCAGTTCTTC.

The chain joins TRBV5-4 to TRBJ2-1; 10 bases agree with TRBD2. The junction had 8 bases not matched to a gene; V was cut back by 0 bases and J by 5 bases. Germline assignment: CDR1 SGHNT and CDR2 YYREEE (reference sequence). This CDR3 region has 17 residues. This chain's CDR3 is CASSLGGGLAINNEQFF. The DNA of the CDR3 is TGTGCCAGCAGCTTGGGAGGGGGACTAGCGATAAACAATGAGCAGTTCTTC.

The chain employs TRBV5-1 and TRBJ1-2; D is unresolved. Trimming pared 0 bases from V and 3 bases from J, leaving 9 bases between. The germline V gene has CDR1 SGHRS and CDR2 YFSETQ. This CDR3 contains 14 residues. The CDR3 region has the DNA TGCGCCAGCAGCTTGGAGTCAGTGGACTATGGCTACACCTTC. It specifies CASSLESVDYGYTF.

The rearrangement joins TRBV19 to TRBJ2-2, with 7 nucleotides matching TRBD1. From germline, CDR1 is LNHDA and CDR2 SQIVND (reference sequence). The V gene end was trimmed by 4 bases and the J gene end by 1 base; junction bases not matched to a gene: 0. This CDR3 comprises 14 residues. CDR3: CASSRTGNTGELFF. The CDR3 nucleotides read TGTGCCAGTAGTAGGACAGGGAACACCGGGGAGCTGTTTTTT.

The V gene is TRBV30, the J gene TRBJ1-2; D uncertain. This CDR3 comprises 12 residues. In germline, CDR1 is GTSNPN, CDR2 SVGIG (reference sequence). V was clipped by 5 bases and J by 5 bases, with 12 bases between them. CDR3 nucleotides: TGTGCCTGGCTTGTAAGAGGGTATGGCTACACCTTC. Amino acids: CAWLVRGYGYTF.

V gene TRBV7-7 combines with J gene TRBJ2-7, with 10 bases fitting TRBD1. V lost 1 base and J lost 3; bases outside the gene matches: 3. CDR3 length: 15 residues. Germline values: CDR1 SSHAT, CDR2 FNYEAQ (reference sequence). CDR3 in amino acids: CASSLGDRGDYEQYF. In DNA form, the CDR3 reads TGTGCCAGCAGCTTAGGGGACAGGGGCGACTACGAGCAGTACTTC.

The genes are TRBV4-1 and TRBJ1-2, with 9 bases fitting TRBD1. Per germline, CDR1 MGHRA and CDR2 YSYEKL. With 4 bases clipped from V and 4 bases from J, the junction kept 7 bases outside the gene matches. This CDR3 is built from 15 residues. This chain's CDR3 is CASSRTGAEVYGYTF. The CDR3 DNA follows: TGCGCCAGCAGCCGGACAGGGGCGGAAGTCTATGGCTACACCTTC.